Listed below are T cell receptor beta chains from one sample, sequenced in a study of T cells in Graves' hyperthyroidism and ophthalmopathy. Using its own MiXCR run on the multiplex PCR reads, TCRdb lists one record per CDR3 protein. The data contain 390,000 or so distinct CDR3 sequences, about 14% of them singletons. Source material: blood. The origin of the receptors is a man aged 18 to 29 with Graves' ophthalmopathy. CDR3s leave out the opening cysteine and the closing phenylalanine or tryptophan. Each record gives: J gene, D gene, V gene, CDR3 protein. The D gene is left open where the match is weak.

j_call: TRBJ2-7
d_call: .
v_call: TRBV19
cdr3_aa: ASSILGYEQY

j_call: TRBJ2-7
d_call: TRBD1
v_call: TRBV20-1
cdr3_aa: SAREGTGYLPEQY

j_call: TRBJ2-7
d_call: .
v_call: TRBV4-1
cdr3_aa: ASSQAERAASYEQY

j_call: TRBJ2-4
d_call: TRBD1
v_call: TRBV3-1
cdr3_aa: ASSSNPGTANIQY

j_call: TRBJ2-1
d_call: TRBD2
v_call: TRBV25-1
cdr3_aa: ASSEYFPTSGSGEQF

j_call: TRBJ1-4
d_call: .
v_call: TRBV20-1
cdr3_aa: SARREKLF

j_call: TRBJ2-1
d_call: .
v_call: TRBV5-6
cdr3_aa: ASSLVGLNEQF

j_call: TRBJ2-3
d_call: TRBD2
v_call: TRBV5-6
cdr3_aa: ASTETSGRTDTQY

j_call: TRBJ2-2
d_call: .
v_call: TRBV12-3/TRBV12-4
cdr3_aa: ASTGGTGELF

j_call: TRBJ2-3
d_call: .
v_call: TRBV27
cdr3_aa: ASSLVGPASTDTQY

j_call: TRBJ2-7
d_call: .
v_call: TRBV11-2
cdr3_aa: ASSHSAQGVYEQY

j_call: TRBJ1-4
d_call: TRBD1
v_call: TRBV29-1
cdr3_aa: SVSRQGANKKLF

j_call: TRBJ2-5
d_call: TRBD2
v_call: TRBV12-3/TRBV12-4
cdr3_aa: ASSLGTTNPLTPQETQY

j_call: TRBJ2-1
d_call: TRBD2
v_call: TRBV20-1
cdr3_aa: SAAGTSGSINNEQF

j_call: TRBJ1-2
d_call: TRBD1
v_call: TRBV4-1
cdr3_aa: ASSYPTGAYGYT

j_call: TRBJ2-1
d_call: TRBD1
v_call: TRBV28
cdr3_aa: ASRNRDRGSNEQF

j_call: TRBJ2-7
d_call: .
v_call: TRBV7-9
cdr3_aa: ASSLAPTGGEQY

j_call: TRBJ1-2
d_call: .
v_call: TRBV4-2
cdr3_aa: ASSQHRETNYGYT

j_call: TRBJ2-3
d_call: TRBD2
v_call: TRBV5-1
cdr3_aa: ASSLGLAGRDTQY

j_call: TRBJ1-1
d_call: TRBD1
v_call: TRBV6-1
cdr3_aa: ASSSGTVAEAF

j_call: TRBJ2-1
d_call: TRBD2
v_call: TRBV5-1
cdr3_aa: ASSQGLAGGQGEQF

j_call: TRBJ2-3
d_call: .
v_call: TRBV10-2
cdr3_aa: ASSAVWRDTQY

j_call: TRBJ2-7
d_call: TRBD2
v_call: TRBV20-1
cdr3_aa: SARGGRTRDQDEQY

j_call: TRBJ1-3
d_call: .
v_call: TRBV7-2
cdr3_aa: ASSLVSSSGNTIY

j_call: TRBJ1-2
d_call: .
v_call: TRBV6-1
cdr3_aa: ASSSPSGYT

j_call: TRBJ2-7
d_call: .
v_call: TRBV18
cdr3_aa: ASSPSRDNYEQY